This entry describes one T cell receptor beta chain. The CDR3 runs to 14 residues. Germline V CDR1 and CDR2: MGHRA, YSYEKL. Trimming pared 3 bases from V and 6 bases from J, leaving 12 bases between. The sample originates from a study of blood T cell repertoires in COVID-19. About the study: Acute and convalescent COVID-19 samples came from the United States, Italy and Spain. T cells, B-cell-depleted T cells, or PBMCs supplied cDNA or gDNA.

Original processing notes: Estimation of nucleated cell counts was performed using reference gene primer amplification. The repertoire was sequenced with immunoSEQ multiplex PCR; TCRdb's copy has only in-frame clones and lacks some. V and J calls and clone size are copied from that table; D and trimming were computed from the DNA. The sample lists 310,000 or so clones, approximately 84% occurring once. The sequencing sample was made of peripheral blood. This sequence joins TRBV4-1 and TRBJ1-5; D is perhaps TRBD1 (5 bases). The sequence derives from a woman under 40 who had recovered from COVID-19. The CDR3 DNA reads TGCGCCAGCAGCCACTCAGGGATCGGTCAGCCCCAGCATTTT. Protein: CASSHSGIGQPQHF.